These T cell receptor beta chains were read from a single sample in a study of blood T cell repertoires in COVID-19. Only in-frame clones appear in the TCRdb table, and some are missing; sequencing was by immunoSEQ multiplex PCR. Found here are 40,000 to 50,000 clones, 76% of them singletons; the top ten hold under 9%. The sample taken for sequencing was peripheral blood. The receptors shown here come from a man aged 70-80 years with active or convalescent COVID-19. Both conserved end residues are trimmed from each CDR3. A row's size may be missing; if present it is once, few, many or a size class.

clone_size v_call cdr3_length cdr3_aa
. TRBV6-5 11 ASSYPPTGEQY
once TRBV12-2 15 ASRLGETRRGFQTQY
. TRBV4-1 12 ASSQAETGREQY
. TRBV6-5 13 ASRGDRRRNYGYT
. TRBV28 14 ASSSGTGLYNSPLH
. TRBV2 12 ASSAGRDEDTQY
. TRBV9 13 ASSPHDRQNEKLF
once TRBV15 15 ATSRPPLAGGTNEQF
few TRBV10-3 9 AISGVDEAF
. TRBV3-1/TRBV3-2 11 ASSPSLAKTQY
. TRBV5-4 14 ASSPRTSGGLETQY
. TRBV10-3 12 AISESKGVSPLH
. TRBV6-5 13 ASSSSGGAYNEQF
. TRBV28 12 ASSPTSRRETQY
. TRBV28 10 ATSQQGFGYT
. TRBV7-9 13 ASSHLREGAYEQY
. TRBV7-9 12 ASSLETRLREQY
. TRBV7-9 13 ASSTRQGASEKLF
. TRBV19 12 ASKEGSGANVLT
. TRBV7-2 11 ASSLSGGWEQY
few TRBV6-5 12 ASNSAGGWYGYT
few TRBV6-5 12 ASRQTGLNTEAF
. TRBV25-1 13 ASSEPGRVGYEQY
once TRBV29-1 11 SVGGTSNYGYT
once TRBV5-1 11 ASSRSGTDTQY
. TRBV10-3 11 AISDKTGVGYT
. TRBV28 13 ASSFPGTGGNTIY
once TRBV28 12 ASSPPHLNYGYT
. TRBV28 10 ASNRGEEKLF
. TRBV9 10 ASSVDQNEQF
. TRBV5-4 12 ASSRTGTGAGYT
few TRBV2 11 ASSSDTSNEAF
. TRBV7-2 10 ASRSLGAKQF
. TRBV4-1 15 ASSRTTGTGDSYEQY